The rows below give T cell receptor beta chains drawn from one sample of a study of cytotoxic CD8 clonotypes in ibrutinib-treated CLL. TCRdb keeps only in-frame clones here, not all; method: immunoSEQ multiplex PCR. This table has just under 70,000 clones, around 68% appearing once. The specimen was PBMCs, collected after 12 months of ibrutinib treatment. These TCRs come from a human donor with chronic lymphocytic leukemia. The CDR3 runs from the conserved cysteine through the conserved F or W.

CDR3aa: CASSQDPDRGSTYEQYF
j_gene: TRBJ2-7
v_gene: TRBV4-3

CDR3aa: CASTNSYSPGNEQFF
j_gene: TRBJ2-1
v_gene: TRBV6-5

CDR3aa: CAISESGGVDTQYF
j_gene: TRBJ2-3
v_gene: TRBV10-3

CDR3aa: CASSSPRQTAAGELFF
j_gene: TRBJ2-2
v_gene: TRBV7-2

CDR3aa: CASSLPGQGFSYEQYF
j_gene: TRBJ2-7
v_gene: TRBV7-2

CDR3aa: CASSPGPSSGNTIYF
j_gene: TRBJ1-3
v_gene: TRBV7-2

CDR3aa: CASSHAGTGTPYEQYF
j_gene: TRBJ2-7
v_gene: TRBV5-6

CDR3aa: CASQNRGEAFF
j_gene: TRBJ1-1
v_gene: TRBV13

CDR3aa: CASSLAGGEAFF
j_gene: TRBJ1-1
v_gene: TRBV7-8

CDR3aa: CASSSAQSTDTQYF
j_gene: TRBJ2-3
v_gene: TRBV11-2

CDR3aa: CASSLSAEPMNTEAFF
j_gene: TRBJ1-1
v_gene: TRBV7-2

CDR3aa: CASSLATGGYTNTEAFF
j_gene: TRBJ1-1
v_gene: TRBV5-6

CDR3aa: CASSSGTGVRGYTF
j_gene: TRBJ1-2
v_gene: TRBV28

CDR3aa: CATNRQGRVYEQYF
j_gene: TRBJ2-7
v_gene: TRBV2

CDR3aa: CASRGRLNTGELFF
j_gene: TRBJ2-2
v_gene: TRBV6-1

CDR3aa: CASSLVLGEKLFF
j_gene: TRBJ1-4
v_gene: TRBV5-1

CDR3aa: CASSEVRSGSGEQFF
j_gene: TRBJ2-1
v_gene: TRBV2

CDR3aa: CAWRQPGQGPEAFF
j_gene: TRBJ1-1
v_gene: TRBV30

CDR3aa: CASSQDRSYGYTF
j_gene: TRBJ1-2
v_gene: TRBV4-1

CDR3aa: CASSLLGGPSYEQYF
j_gene: TRBJ2-7
v_gene: TRBV5-1

CDR3aa: CASSLRQGSGNEQFF
j_gene: TRBJ2-1
v_gene: TRBV7-6

CDR3aa: CASTESTAYNEKLFF
j_gene: TRBJ1-4
v_gene: TRBV19

CDR3aa: CASPTSGGLPDGELFF
j_gene: TRBJ2-2
v_gene: TRBV30

CDR3aa: CAISEFDSGNYGYTF
j_gene: TRBJ1-2
v_gene: TRBV10-3

CDR3aa: CASSLVGGGTQETQYF
j_gene: TRBJ2-5
v_gene: TRBV5-1

CDR3aa: CASSGRQNEKLFF
j_gene: TRBJ1-4
v_gene: TRBV25-1

CDR3aa: CASSHDRRPTYEQYF
j_gene: TRBJ2-7
v_gene: TRBV6-5

CDR3aa: CAITRDYNSPLHF
j_gene: TRBJ1-6
v_gene: TRBV10-3

CDR3aa: CASSESGGGAWDF
j_gene: TRBJ2-3
v_gene: TRBV10-2

CDR3aa: CASSARTDNNSPLHF
j_gene: TRBJ1-6
v_gene: TRBV5-4

CDR3aa: CASSKPPREVPCF
j_gene: TRBJ2-7
v_gene: TRBV21-1

CDR3aa: CASSFRSNEKLFF
j_gene: TRBJ1-4
v_gene: TRBV27

CDR3aa: CAWRPWNTEAFF
j_gene: TRBJ1-1
v_gene: TRBV30

CDR3aa: CASSQTGEPGYGYTF
j_gene: TRBJ1-2
v_gene: TRBV6-6

CDR3aa: CAWMDRSYEQYF
j_gene: TRBJ2-7
v_gene: TRBV30

CDR3aa: CASSLSWGSGQPQHF
j_gene: TRBJ1-5
v_gene: TRBV27